The 22 T cell receptor beta chains given below trace back to one sample, sequenced in a study of blood T cells in healthy people across ages. A second PCR of about 6 to 12 cycles used a sample-barcoded 5' primer and a J-beta primer mix. TCRdb processed the 5' RACE reads anew with MiXCR; each CDR3 protein has one entry. The sample consists of just under 900,000 distinct CDR3 sequences, 29% of them appearing once. Sequenced material: blood. Receptor source: a woman of 80 years or more in good health.

The rearrangement joins TRBV7-2 to TRBJ2-1; no clear D. The J call is in doubt because the DNA end fits TRBJ2-7 better. The CDR3 sequence is 15 residues long. The germline V gene has CDR1 SGHTA and CDR2 FQGNSA. The DNA for the CDR3 is TGTGCCAGCAGCTTAAGGTCAGCCTCCTACAATGAGCAGTACTTC. Residues: CASSLRSASYNEQYF.

As regards this clonotype: A read error is possible here, since a much larger clone lies one base away. The chain combines TRBV7-4 with TRBJ2-1, with a possible D match to TRBD2 (5 bases). V shed 5 bases and J shed 13 bases, with 27 bases lying between them. The CDR3 contains 16 residues. The V gene's germline CDR1 is SGHVT and CDR2 SQSDAQ. DNA of the CDR3: TGTGCCAGCAGCCTAGGGTACTGTGGACTCAAAGAGACCCAGTTCTTC. Its protein product is CASSLGYCGLKETQFF.

This clonotype was counted many times. The chain uses TRBV7-2 and TRBJ1-1, with TRBD1 matching over 10 bases. V was clipped by 3 bases and J by 5 bases; unmatched bases: 6. The CDR3 length is 15 residues. Germline V gene data show CDR1 as SGHTA and CDR2 as FQGNSA. This chain's CDR3 is CASSFWTGGRTEAFF. The CDR3 DNA reads as TGTGCCAGCAGCTTTTGGACAGGGGGGAGGACTGAAGCTTTCTTT.

The chain carries TRBV9 and TRBJ1-5; tentative D call: TRBD1 (5 bases). CDR1 is SGDLS and CDR2 is YYNGEE in the germline V gene. V shed 4 bases and J shed 1 base, with 15 bases lying between them. This CDR3 is built from 16 residues. The CDR3 nucleotides read TGTGCCAGCAGCCCCGGGGTAGGGGCAAGCAATCAGCCCCAGCATTTT. It encodes CASSPGVGASNQPQHF.

The chain joins TRBV12-3 or TRBV12-4 to TRBJ1-2; D not certain. V shed 6 bases and J shed 6 bases, with 20 bases lying between them. This CDR3 has 15 amino acids. In DNA, the CDR3 is TGTGCCAGCAGCCCCGGGTACGTCGCCTACCATGGCTACACCTTC. Its protein is CASSPGYVAYHGYTF.

This clonotype was seen many times. This sequence joins TRBV9 and TRBJ2-1, with D tentatively TRBD1 (6 bases). Germline assignment: CDR1 SGDLS and CDR2 YYNGEE. V was trimmed by 2 bases and J by 7 bases, leaving 19 bases between them. There are 16 residues in the CDR3. CDR3 loop: CASSVRQDPHGNEQFF. DNA of the CDR3: TGTGCCAGCAGCGTTAGACAGGATCCTCATGGGAATGAGCAGTTCTTC. The variable domain in full, with the rest retrieved from reference TRBV9 and TRBJ2-1, is DSGVTQTPKHLITATGQRVTLRCSPRSGDLSVYWYQQSLDQGLQFLIQYYNGEERAKGNILERFSAQQFPDLHSELNLSSLELGDSALYFCASSVRQDPHGNEQFFGPGTRLTVL.

This clonotype was seen more than once but under ten times. This sequence joins TRBV20-1 and TRBJ2-2, with TRBD2 identical over 8 bases. The J segment lost 4 bases and the V segment lost 3 bases, leaving 4 bases of the junction unmatched. Germline-derived CDR1 and CDR2 are DFQATT and SNEGSKA (reference sequence). This CDR3 is 14 amino acids long. CDR3 nucleotides: TGCAGTGCTAGCGTAGCGGGGCTCACCGGGGAGCTGTTTTTT. It specifies CSASVAGLTGELFF.

The chain employs TRBV20-1 and TRBJ1-5; 12 bases fit TRBD1. The CDR3 has 16 amino acids. Germline values: CDR1 DFQATT, CDR2 SNEGSKA (reference sequence). V lost 1 base to trimming and J lost 6 bases; unmatched junction nucleotides: 7. CDR3 bases: TGCAGTGCTAGAGGCGCCGGGACAGGGGGCGGTCAGCCCCAGCATTTT. It specifies CSARGAGTGGGQPQHF.

Worth noting for this clonotype: A much larger clone differs by one base, so this may be a read error. The chain links TRBV7-9 to TRBJ2-7; D may be TRBD1 (7 bases). There are 15 residues in the CDR3. CDR1 is SEHNR and CDR2 is FQNEAQ in the germline V gene (reference sequence). V lost 0 bases to trimming and J lost 3 bases, with 12 bases between them. The CDR3 region has the DNA TGTGCCAGCAGCTTAGCGGAGGGGGCCCGCTACGAGCAGTACTTC. Protein product: CASSLAEGARYEQYF.

This clonotype was observed at least ten times. The chain employs TRBV18 and TRBJ2-6; 7 bases agree with TRBD2. CDR1 KGHSH and CDR2 LQKENI come from the germline V gene. The V segment lost 3 bases and the J segment 0 bases; nucleotides outside the gene matches: 5. The CDR3 totals 17 residues. The CDR3 region has the DNA TGTGCCAGCTCACCCGGGACTATGGTCTCTGGGGCCAACGTCCTGACTTTC. Translating it yields CASSPGTMVSGANVLTF.

The chain is built from TRBV5-4 and TRBJ1-2; weak D call: TRBD1 (5 bases). The CDR3 length is 15 residues. Trimming cost V 4 bases and J 10 bases, with 23 bases left between them. Germline values: CDR1 SGHNT, CDR2 YYREEE (reference sequence). The CDR3 sequence: CASSRRRGNGAPYTF. The CDR3 region has the DNA TGTGCCAGCAGCCGGCGTAGGGGAAATGGGGCCCCCTACACCTTC.

Concerning this clonotype itself: A read error may produce the germline difference seen at one junction end. V gene TRBV12-3 or TRBV12-4 combines with J gene TRBJ1-1; D is possibly TRBD1 (5 bases). CDR3 length equals 14 residues. This CDR3 reads CAGSLLVGETEAFF. In DNA form, the CDR3 reads TGTGCCGGCAGTTTGTTGGTAGGGGAAACTGAAGCTTTCTTT.

This clonotype was counted ten times or more. The rearrangement joins TRBV7-2 to TRBJ2-7; D gene ambiguous. This CDR3 comprises 13 residues. Germline CDR1 reads SGHTA; CDR2 reads FQGNSA. Trimming left V 5 bases short and J 7 bases short, with 15 bases between. CDR3: CASSQDVVREQYF. The CDR3 coding sequence is TGTGCCAGCAGCCAGGACGTGGTACGGGAGCAGTACTTC.

This clonotype was counted a few times. This could be a read error, since a much larger clone is one nucleotide away. V is TRBV7-2 and J is TRBJ2-1; tentative D call: TRBD1 (6 bases). CDR3 length: 13 residues. The ends were cut back, 4 bases at V and 7 bases at J, with 11 bases in the middle. Germline CDR1 SGHTA, CDR2 FQGNSA. The CDR3 coding sequence is TGTACCAGCAGCTCGTACAGGGAAAATGAGCAGTTCTTC. It is translated as CTSSSYRENEQFF.

This clonotype was seen ten or more times. CDR3 region: CASSRGQFNYGYTF. Written as DNA, the CDR3 is TGTGCCAGCAGCCGTGGACAGTTTAACTATGGCTACACCTTC. The V gene is TRBV6-2 or TRBV6-3, the J gene TRBJ1-2; maybe TRBD1 (6 bases). The CDR3 is 14 residues long. Germline V gene data show CDR1 as MNHEY and CDR2 as SVGEGT. Trimming cost V 6 bases and J 1 base, with 12 bases left between them.

There are many counts of this clonotype. This chain connects TRBV4-3 to TRBJ2-6, with D unresolved. With 0 bases removed from V and 0 bases from J, the gap between germline ends came to 6 bases. Germline V lookup: CDR1 LGHNA, CDR2 YSLEER. The CDR3 is made up of 16 amino acids. In nucleotides, the CDR3 is TGCGCCAGCAGCCAAGAATCTTACTCTGGGGCCAACGTCCTGACTTTC. Its protein is CASSQESYSGANVLTF.

The V call is TRBV5-6, the J call TRBJ2-2; 9 positions match TRBD1. The CDR3 runs 17 residues. Germline-derived CDR1 and CDR2 are SGHDT and YYEEEE. The V segment lost 4 bases and the J segment 4 bases; nucleotides outside the gene matches: 11. This CDR3 reads CASSRRDRDRVTGELFF. The DNA for the CDR3 is TGTGCCAGCAGCCGCCGGGACAGGGATCGGGTCACCGGGGAGCTGTTTTTT.

This clonotype was detected a few times. The chain uses TRBV3-1 and TRBJ1-2, with 7 bases matching TRBD1. This CDR3 is 17 amino acids long. With 1 base clipped from V and 7 bases from J, the junction kept 15 bases outside the gene matches. Germline V gene lookup returns CDR1 LGHDT and CDR2 YNNKEL (reference sequence). CDR3 in DNA: TGTGCCAGCAGCCAAGGTCCGGGAGTACAGGGGATCTTTGGCTACACCTTC. Its protein product is CASSQGPGVQGIFGYTF.

This sequence joins TRBV29-1 and TRBJ2-5; maybe TRBD2 (5 bases). The better agreement between TRBJ2-7 and the DNA end casts doubt on the J call. The CDR3 runs to 12 residues. Looked up from germline, CDR1 is SQVTM and CDR2 is ANQGSEA. CDR3 protein: CSVERGYGEQYF. CDR3 DNA: TGCAGCGTTGAAAGAGGGTACGGCGAGCAGTACTTC.

This clonotype appeared many times. The chain combines TRBV12-3 or TRBV12-4 with TRBJ1-5, with TRBD1 matching 7 bases. After removal of 5 bases from V and 4 bases from J, the junction contained 11 bases not matched to a gene. The CDR3 contains 16 residues. CDR3 DNA: TGTGCCAGCAGTCCAGGTAATAGGGGGCCGAATCAGCCCCAGCATTTT. It specifies CASSPGNRGPNQPQHF.

The table lists this clonotype with many counts. This CDR3 reads CASSLTQGAHYEQYF. The CDR3 region has the DNA TGTGCCAGCAGCTTAACCCAGGGGGCCCACTACGAGCAGTACTTC. This chain uses TRBV7-9 with TRBJ2-7; 8 bases map to TRBD1. Germline loops: CDR1 SEHNR, CDR2 FQNEAQ (reference sequence). Trimming at V came to 2 bases and at J to 3 bases, leaving 6 bases not matched to a gene. This CDR3 contains 15 residues.

This clonotype was observed a handful of times. V gene TRBV20-1 combines with J gene TRBJ1-4; D not certain. Trimming took off 1 base at V and 7 bases at J, with 10 bases between the two ends. The germline gives CDR1 DFQATT, CDR2 SNEGSKA (reference sequence). The length of the CDR3 is 13 residues. Here the CDR3 reads CSARAPPSEKLFF. DNA of the CDR3: TGCAGTGCTAGAGCACCCCCAAGTGAAAAACTGTTTTTT.